Listed below are T cell receptor beta chains from one sample, sequenced in a study of CD8+ T cells in alopecia areata. Data came from immunoSEQ multiplex PCR; TCRdb stores just in-frame clones and leaves some out. The repertoire holds 9,500 to 15,000 clones, with approximately 53% as singletons. Sequences were obtained from skin. These receptors were collected from a human donor with alopecia areata. CDR3s include the opening cysteine and the closing phenylalanine or tryptophan. The order of the fields is J gene, V gene, D gene, clone size, CDR3 protein, CDR3 DNA. The D gene is left open where the match is weak. Clone size is not always given. Where it is, it says once, few, many or a class for expanded clones.

TRBJ1-6	TRBV11-2	TRBD1	.	CASSSYSGTGSSPLHF	TGTGCCAGCAGCTCCTATTCCGGGACAGGAAGTTCACCCCTCCACTTT
TRBJ2-2	TRBV28	.	.	CASSTHRAGFRPGLPAVLAGELFF	TGTGCCAGCAGTACTCACAGGGCAGGGTTCAGGCCTGGTTTACCGGCTGTTCTTGCCGGGGAGCTGTTTTTT
TRBJ2-7	TRBV30	TRBD2	.	CAWSAWDYRGTYEQYF	TGTGCCTGGAGTGCATGGGACTACCGTGGGACCTACGAGCAGTACTTC
TRBJ2-2	TRBV19	.	medium-sized	CASSTNRNTGELFF	TGTGCCAGTAGTACGAACAGGAACACCGGGGAGCTGTTTTTT
TRBJ2-3	TRBV7-3	TRBD2	.	CASSLQRGAITDTQYF	TGTGCCAGCAGCTTACAGCGGGGGGCCATCACAGATACGCAGTATTTT
TRBJ1-4	TRBV4-3	TRBD1	.	CASSQDFRGLEGEKLFF	TGCGCCAGCAGCCAAGATTTCAGGGGGCTTGAAGGTGAAAAACTGTTTTTT
TRBJ1-1	TRBV5-5	.	.	CASSPTDGLGEAFF	TGTGCCAGCAGCCCCACCGACGGTTTAGGCGAAGCTTTCTTT
TRBJ1-6	TRBV6-5	.	.	CASSYDAGSDSPLHF	TGTGCCAGCAGTTACGATGCGGGGTCGGATTCACCCCTCCACTTT
TRBJ1-1	TRBV28	TRBD1	.	CASSSLGDRGGAWNTEAFF	TGTGCCAGCAGCTCCTTGGGCGACAGGGGGGGAGCATGGAACACTGAAGCTTTCTTT
TRBJ1-5	TRBV7-2	.	few	CASSPGLGSHQPQHF	TGTGCCAGCAGCCCCGGACTTGGGAGCCATCAGCCCCAGCATTTT
TRBJ1-1	TRBV2	.	.	CATGTFGSGTEAFF	TGTGCCACCGGGACATTCGGTAGTGGCACTGAAGCTTTCTTT
TRBJ2-2	TRBV7-9	.	few	CASREAPGLRVGELFF	TGTGCCAGCAGAGAGGCCCCGGGCCTCAGGGTCGGGGAGCTGTTTTTT
TRBJ1-1	TRBV19	.	.	CASKQVNTEAFF	TGTGCCAGTAAGCAAGTTAACACTGAAGCTTTCTTT
TRBJ1-1	TRBV19	.	.	CASSIGQKTGAFF	TGTGCCAGTAGTATAGGACAGAAGACTGGAGCTTTCTTT
TRBJ2-7	TRBV5-1	.	.	CASSLTPSYEQYF	TGCGCCAGCAGCTTGACACCTTCCTACGAGCAGTACTTC
TRBJ1-1	TRBV30	.	.	CAWSRGPITEAFF	TGTGCCTGGAGTCGTGGGCCAATCACTGAAGCTTTCTTT
TRBJ2-5	TRBV6-5	.	few	CASSVTGTAGETQYF	TGTGCCAGCAGTGTAACTGGGACTGCCGGCGAGACCCAGTACTTC
TRBJ1-5	TRBV7-8	TRBD1	medium-sized	CASSSGQFNQPQHF	TGTGCCAGCAGCTCGGGACAGTTCAATCAGCCCCAGCATTTT
TRBJ2-7	TRBV5-1	TRBD2	.	CASSLGRYSGRADEQYF	TGCGCCAGCAGCTTGGGCCGGTACAGCGGGAGGGCGGACGAGCAGTACTTC
TRBJ2-7	TRBV10-2	TRBD2	.	CASSPRGGYEQYF	TGCGCCAGTTCCCCCCGGGGGGGCTACGAGCAGTACTTC
TRBJ2-5	TRBV27	.	.	CASSRGETQYF	TGTGCCAGCAGTAGGGGGGAGACCCAGTACTTC
TRBJ1-6	TRBV27	.	.	CASSLLGTAYNSPLHF	TGTGCCAGCAGTTTATTGGGGACCGCCTATAATTCACCCCTCCACTTT
TRBJ2-7	TRBV5-1	.	few	CASSMNPGDPYEQYF	TGCGCCAGCAGCATGAATCCAGGGGACCCCTACGAGCAGTACTTC
TRBJ2-1	TRBV23-1	TRBD1	.	CASSQLGTEPCNEQFF	TGCGCCAGCAGTCAACTCGGGACAGAACCCTGTAATGAGCAGTTCTTC
TRBJ2-5	TRBV5-1	.	.	CASSSSFGETQYF	TGCGCCAGCAGTTCTTCTTTCGGAGAGACCCAGTACTTC
TRBJ2-4	TRBV5-6	.	.	CASSSDLAKNIQYF	TGTGCCAGCAGCTCAGACTTAGCCAAAAACATTCAGTACTTC
TRBJ2-5	TRBV28	TRBD1	.	CASEGQAGQETQYF	TGTGCCAGCGAGGGACAGGCCGGGCAAGAGACCCAGTACTTC
TRBJ1-6	TRBV7-9	TRBD1	.	CASSTGQDSPLHF	TGTGCCAGCAGCACAGGACAGGATTCACCCCTCCACTTT
TRBJ1-4	TRBV11-2	.	.	CASSLGTLEKLFF	TGTGCCAGCAGCTTAGGGACTCTCGAAAAACTGTTTTTT
TRBJ2-5	TRBV7-9	.	.	CASRDIAATQETQYF	TGTGCCAGCAGGGATATAGCGGCGACTCAAGAGACCCAGTACTTC
TRBJ2-5	TRBV29-1	TRBD1	.	CSVEDQGTGDWETQYF	TGCAGCGTTGAAGATCAGGGGACAGGGGATTGGGAGACCCAGTACTTC
TRBJ2-5	TRBV7-6	.	.	CASSPAETQYF	TGTGCCAGCAGCCCTGCAGAGACCCAGTACTTC
TRBJ2-1	TRBV2	.	.	CASSVSGSSYNEQFF	TGTGCCAGCAGTGTTAGCGGCAGCTCCTACAATGAGCAGTTCTTC
TRBJ2-1	TRBV7-2	.	.	CASSPYLGQPDEQFF	TGTGCCAGCAGCCCCTACCTAGGACAGCCCGATGAGCAGTTCTTC
TRBJ2-2	TRBV6-5	.	.	CATQAATGELFF	TGTGCCACCCAGGCCGCGACCGGGGAGCTGTTTTTT
TRBJ2-5	TRBV18	.	few	CASSPERPSTQETQYF	TGTGCCAGCTCACCCGAAAGGCCCAGTACCCAAGAGACCCAGTACTTC
TRBJ2-2	TRBV4-3	.	.	CASSQWVRGTGELFF	TGCGCCAGCAGCCAATGGGTTCGGGGCACCGGGGAGCTGTTTTTT
TRBJ2-3	TRBV7-9	.	few	CASSSRGPDTQYF	TGTGCCAGCAGCTCCCGCGGACCGGATACGCAGTATTTT
TRBJ2-5	TRBV28	TRBD1	medium-sized	CASSLEGQGTRETQYF	TGTGCCAGCAGTTTAGAAGGACAGGGTACGCGAGAGACCCAGTACTTC
TRBJ2-6	TRBV27	.	.	CASSGAGVPGANVLTF	TGTGCCAGCAGTGGGGCAGGGGTCCCTGGGGCCAACGTCCTGACTTTC
TRBJ2-2	TRBV7-8	.	.	CASSSFGEHTGELFF	TGTGCCAGCAGCTCCTTTGGGGAGCACACCGGGGAGCTGTTTTTT
TRBJ2-7	TRBV2	.	.	CASSYSYEQYF	TGTGCCAGCAGTTACTCCTACGAGCAGTACTTC
TRBJ2-5	TRBV28	TRBD2	.	CASNTGTSGVVRETQYF	TGTGCCAGTAACACCGGGACTAGCGGGGTGGTTAGGGAGACCCAGTACTTC
TRBJ2-5	TRBV7-2	TRBD2	few	CASSLSRGQETQYF	TGTGCCAGCAGCCTGTCGCGGGGGCAAGAGACCCAGTACTTC
TRBJ1-1	TRBV11-3	TRBD1	.	CASSLGAGGSEEAFF	TGTGCCAGCAGCTTAGGGGCAGGGGGTTCGGAAGAAGCTTTCTTT
TRBJ2-7	TRBV5-6	TRBD2	.	CASSSTGGRAEGYEQYF	TGTGCCAGCAGCTCCACGGGAGGACGGGCGGAGGGATACGAGCAGTACTTC
TRBJ2-2	TRBV5-4	.	.	CASSWDSTKGAGELFF	TGTGCCAGCAGCTGGGACTCTACGAAGGGGGCCGGGGAGCTGTTTTTT